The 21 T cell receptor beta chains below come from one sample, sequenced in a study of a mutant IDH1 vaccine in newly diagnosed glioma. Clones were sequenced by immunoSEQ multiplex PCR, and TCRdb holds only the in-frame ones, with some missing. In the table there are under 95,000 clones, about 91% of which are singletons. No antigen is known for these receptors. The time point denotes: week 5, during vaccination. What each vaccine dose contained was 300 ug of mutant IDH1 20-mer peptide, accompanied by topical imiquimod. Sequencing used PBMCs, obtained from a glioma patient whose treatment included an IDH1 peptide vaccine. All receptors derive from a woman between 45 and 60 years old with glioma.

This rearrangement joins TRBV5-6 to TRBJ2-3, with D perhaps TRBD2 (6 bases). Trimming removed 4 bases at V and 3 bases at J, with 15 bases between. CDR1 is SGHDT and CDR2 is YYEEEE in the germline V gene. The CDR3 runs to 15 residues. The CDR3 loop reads CASSLWLLATDTQYF. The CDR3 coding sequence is TGTGCCAGCAGCCTTTGGCTACTAGCTACAGATACGCAGTATTTT.

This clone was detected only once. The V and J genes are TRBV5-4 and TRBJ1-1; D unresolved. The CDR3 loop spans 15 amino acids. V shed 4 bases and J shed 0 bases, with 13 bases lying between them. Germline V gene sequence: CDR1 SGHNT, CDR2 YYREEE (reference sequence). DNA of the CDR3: TGTGCCAGCAGCCCGGACGGAGGATTGAACACTGAAGCTTTCTTT. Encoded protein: CASSPDGGLNTEAFF.

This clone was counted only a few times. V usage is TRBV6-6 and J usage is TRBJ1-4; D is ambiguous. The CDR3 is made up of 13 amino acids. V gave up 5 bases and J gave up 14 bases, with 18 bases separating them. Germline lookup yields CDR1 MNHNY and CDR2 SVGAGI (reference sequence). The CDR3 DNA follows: TGTGCCAGCAGTCCTCCCCCGGGCGATGGCCTGTTTTTT. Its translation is CASSPPPGDGLFF.

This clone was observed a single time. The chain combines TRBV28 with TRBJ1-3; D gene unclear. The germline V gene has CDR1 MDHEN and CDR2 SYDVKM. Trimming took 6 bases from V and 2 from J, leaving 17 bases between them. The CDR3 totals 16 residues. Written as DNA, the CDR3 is TGTGCCAGCAGACCTCCGGACGGGTCGACTGGAAACACCATATATTTT. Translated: CASRPPDGSTGNTIYF.

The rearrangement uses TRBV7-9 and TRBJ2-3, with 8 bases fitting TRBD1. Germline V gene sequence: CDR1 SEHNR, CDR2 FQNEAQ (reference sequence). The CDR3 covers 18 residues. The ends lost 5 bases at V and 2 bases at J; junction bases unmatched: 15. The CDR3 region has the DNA TGTGCCAGCAGCCCCAGGGACAGGCGGCTCTACCTCACAGATACGCAGTATTTT. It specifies CASSPRDRRLYLTDTQYF.

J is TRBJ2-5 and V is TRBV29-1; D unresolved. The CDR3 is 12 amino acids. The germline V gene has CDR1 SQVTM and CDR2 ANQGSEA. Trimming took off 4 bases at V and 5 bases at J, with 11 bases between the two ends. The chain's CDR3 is CSVGAGGETQYF. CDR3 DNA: TGCAGCGTTGGGGCAGGCGGCGAGACCCAGTACTTC.

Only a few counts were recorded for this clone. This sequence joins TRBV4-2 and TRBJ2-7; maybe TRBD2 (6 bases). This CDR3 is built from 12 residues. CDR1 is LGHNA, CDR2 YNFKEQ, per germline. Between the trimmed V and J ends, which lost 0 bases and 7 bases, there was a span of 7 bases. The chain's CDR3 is CASSQEGREQYF. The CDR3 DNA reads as TGTGCCAGCAGCCAAGAGGGGAGGGAGCAGTACTTC.

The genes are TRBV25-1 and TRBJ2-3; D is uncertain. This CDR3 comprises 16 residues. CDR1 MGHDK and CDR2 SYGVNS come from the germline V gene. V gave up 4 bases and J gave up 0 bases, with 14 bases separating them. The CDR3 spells CASSARTAPSTDTQYF. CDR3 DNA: TGTGCCAGCAGTGCCCGGACGGCACCTAGCACAGATACGCAGTATTTT. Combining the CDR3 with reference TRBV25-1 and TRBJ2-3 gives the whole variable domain EADIYQTPRYLVIGTGKKITLECSQTMGHDKMYWYQQDPGMELHLIHYSYGVNSTEKGDLSSESTVSRIRTEHFPLTLESARPSHTSQYLCASSARTAPSTDTQYFGPGTRLTVL.

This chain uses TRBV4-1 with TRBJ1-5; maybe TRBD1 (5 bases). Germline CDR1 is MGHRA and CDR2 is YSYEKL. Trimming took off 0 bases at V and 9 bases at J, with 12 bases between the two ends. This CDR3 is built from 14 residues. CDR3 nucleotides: TGCGCCAGCAGCCAAGATTATGGGGGGTGGCCCCAGCATTTT. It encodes CASSQDYGGWPQHF.

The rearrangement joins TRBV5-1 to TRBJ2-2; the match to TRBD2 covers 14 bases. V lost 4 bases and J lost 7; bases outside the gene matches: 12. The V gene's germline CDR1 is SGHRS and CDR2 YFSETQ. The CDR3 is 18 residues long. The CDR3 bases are TGCGCCAGCAGCCGGGGACTAGCGGGAGAAAATAGCGGCGGGGAGCTGTTTTTT. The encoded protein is CASSRGLAGENSGGELFF.

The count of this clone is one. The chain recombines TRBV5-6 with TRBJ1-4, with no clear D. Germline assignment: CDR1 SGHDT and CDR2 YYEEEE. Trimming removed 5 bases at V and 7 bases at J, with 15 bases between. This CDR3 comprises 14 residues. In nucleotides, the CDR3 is TGTGCCAGCAGTACTACCGGAGAGGGTGAAAAACTGTTTTTT. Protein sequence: CASSTTGEGEKLFF.

Written as DNA, the CDR3 is TGTGCCAGCAGTAGATCAGGCCGAACGGATGGCTACACCTTC. It encodes CASSRSGRTDGYTF. The rearrangement links TRBV27 to TRBJ1-2, with D hard to call. V shed 5 bases and J shed 6 bases, with 16 bases lying between them. Germline V gene sequence: CDR1 MNHEY, CDR2 SMNVEV (reference sequence). This CDR3 is 14 amino acids long.

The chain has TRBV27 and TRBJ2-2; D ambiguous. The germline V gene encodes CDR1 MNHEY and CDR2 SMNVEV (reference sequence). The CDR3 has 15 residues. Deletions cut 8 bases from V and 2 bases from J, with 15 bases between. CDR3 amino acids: CASSMAGDNTGELFF. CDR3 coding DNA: TGTGCCAGCTCAATGGCAGGAGATAACACCGGGGAGCTGTTTTTT.

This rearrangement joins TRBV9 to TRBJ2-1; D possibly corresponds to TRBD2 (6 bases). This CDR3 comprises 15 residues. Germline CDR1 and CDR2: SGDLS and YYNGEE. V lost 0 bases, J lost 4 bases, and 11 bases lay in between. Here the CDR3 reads CASSVDAGPYNEQFF. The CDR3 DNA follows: TGTGCCAGCAGCGTAGACGCGGGACCATACAATGAGCAGTTCTTC.

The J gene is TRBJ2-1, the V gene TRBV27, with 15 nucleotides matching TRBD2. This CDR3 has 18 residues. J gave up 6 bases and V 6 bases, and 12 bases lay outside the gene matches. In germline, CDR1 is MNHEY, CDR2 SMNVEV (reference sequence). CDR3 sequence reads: CASSSRTSGRAKANEQFF. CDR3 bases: TGTGCCAGCAGCTCCAGGACTAGCGGGAGGGCCAAAGCCAATGAGCAGTTCTTC.

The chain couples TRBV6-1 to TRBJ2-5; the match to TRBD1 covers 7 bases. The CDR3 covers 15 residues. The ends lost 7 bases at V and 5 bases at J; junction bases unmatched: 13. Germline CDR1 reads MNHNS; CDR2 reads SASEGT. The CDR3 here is CASTPGQPLRETQYF. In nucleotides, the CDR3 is TGTGCCAGCACCCCGGGACAGCCGCTCAGGGAGACCCAGTACTTC.

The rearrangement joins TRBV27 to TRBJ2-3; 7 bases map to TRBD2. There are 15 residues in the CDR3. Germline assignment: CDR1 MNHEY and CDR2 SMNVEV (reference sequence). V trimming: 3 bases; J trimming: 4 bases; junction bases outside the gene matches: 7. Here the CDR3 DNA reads TGTGCCAGCAGTTTCGGGGGAGGGTTGCCAGATACGCAGTATTTT. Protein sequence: CASSFGGGLPDTQYF.

In DNA form, the CDR3 reads TGCGCCAGCAGCTTTTCTAGGGTGGGCACTGAAGCTTTCTTT. As protein: CASSFSRVGTEAFF. The chain carries TRBV5-1 and TRBJ1-1; D unclear. CDR1 and CDR2 from the germline V gene are SGHRS and YFSETQ. V dropped 2 bases and J dropped 4 bases, with 12 bases sitting between them. The CDR3 spans 14 residues.

Here the CDR3 reads CASSSSWGFNEKLFF. CDR3 nucleotide sequence: TGTGCCAGCAGCTCCAGCTGGGGTTTTAATGAAAAACTGTTTTTT. This rearrangement joins TRBV11-2 to TRBJ1-4, with D unclear. CDR3 length: 15 amino acids. The germline V gene encodes CDR1 SGHAT and CDR2 FQNNGV. V was pared by 4 bases and J by 4 bases, with 13 bases between.

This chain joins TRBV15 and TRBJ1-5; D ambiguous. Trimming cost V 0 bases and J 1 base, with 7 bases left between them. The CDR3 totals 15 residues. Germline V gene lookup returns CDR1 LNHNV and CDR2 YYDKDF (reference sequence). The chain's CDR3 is CATSRDGTSNQPQHF. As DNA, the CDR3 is TGTGCCACCAGCAGAGATGGTACGAGCAATCAGCCCCAGCATTTT.

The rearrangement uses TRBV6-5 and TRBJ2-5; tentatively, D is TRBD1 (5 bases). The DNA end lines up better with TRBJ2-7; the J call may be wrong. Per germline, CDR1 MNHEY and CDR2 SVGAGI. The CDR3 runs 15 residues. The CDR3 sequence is CASSSPPAGTYEQYF. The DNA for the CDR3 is TGTGCCAGCAGTTCCCCCCCGGCAGGGACCTACGAGCAGTACTTC.